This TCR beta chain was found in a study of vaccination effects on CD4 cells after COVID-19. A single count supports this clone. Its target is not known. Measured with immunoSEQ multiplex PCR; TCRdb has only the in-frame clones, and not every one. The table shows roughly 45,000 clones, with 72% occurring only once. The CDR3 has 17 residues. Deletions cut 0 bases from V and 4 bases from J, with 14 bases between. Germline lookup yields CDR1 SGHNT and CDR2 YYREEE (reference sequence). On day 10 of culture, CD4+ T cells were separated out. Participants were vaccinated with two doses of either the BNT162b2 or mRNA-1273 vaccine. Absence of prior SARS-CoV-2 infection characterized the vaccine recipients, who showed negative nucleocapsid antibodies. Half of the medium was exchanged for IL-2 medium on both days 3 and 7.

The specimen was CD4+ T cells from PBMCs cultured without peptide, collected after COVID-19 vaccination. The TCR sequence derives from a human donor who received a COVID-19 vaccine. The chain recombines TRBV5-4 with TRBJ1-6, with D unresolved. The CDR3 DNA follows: TGTGCCAGCAGCTTGGGTCCCAAAGGCGGGTATAATTCACCCCTCCACTTT. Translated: CASSLGPKGGYNSPLHF. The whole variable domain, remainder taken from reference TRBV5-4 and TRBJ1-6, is ETGVTQSPTHLIKTRGQQVTLRCSSQSGHNTVSWYQQALGQGPQFIFQYYREEENGRGNFPPRFSGLQFPNYSSELNVNALELDDSALYLCASSLGPKGGYNSPLHFGNGTRLTVT.